This T cell receptor (beta chain) came from a study of shared clonotypes between healthy human individuals. Background on the study: The people who gave samples were a couple of women and a few men aged 18 to 49.

Germline CDR1 and CDR2: KGHSH and LQKENI. The CDR3 extends over 18 amino acids. The ends were cut back, 2 bases at V and 10 bases at J, with 27 bases in the middle. The quantity of DNA used in unsorted PBMC replicate PCRs was approximately 300 ng, corresponding to around 32,000 T cell genomes. TCRdb's copy holds only in-frame clones and misses some; the assay was immunoSEQ multiplex PCR. The sample carries about 500,000 clones, approximately 77% recorded once. All donors qualified as healthy HIV-negative adults and had experienced no recent acute infections or vaccinations. Sequences were obtained from PBMCs. The chain is built from TRBV18 and TRBJ2-1, with D possibly TRBD2 on 6 matching bases. The sequence was collected from a woman aged 40-49 years in good health. Some clones in this sample may be carry-over from other donors' samples. CDR3 sequence: CASSPALLLAAGIGEQFF. The CDR3 DNA follows: TGTGCCAGCTCACCAGCGCTTTTACTAGCAGCCGGAATAGGAGAGCAGTTCTTC. Based on the CDR3 plus reference TRBV18 and TRBJ2-1, the full variable domain is NAGVMQNPRHLVRRRGQEARLRCSPMKGHSHVYWYRQLPEEGLKFMVYLQKENIIDESGMPKERFSAEFPKEGPSILRIQQVVRGDSAAYFCASSPALLLAAGIGEQFFGPGTRLTVL.